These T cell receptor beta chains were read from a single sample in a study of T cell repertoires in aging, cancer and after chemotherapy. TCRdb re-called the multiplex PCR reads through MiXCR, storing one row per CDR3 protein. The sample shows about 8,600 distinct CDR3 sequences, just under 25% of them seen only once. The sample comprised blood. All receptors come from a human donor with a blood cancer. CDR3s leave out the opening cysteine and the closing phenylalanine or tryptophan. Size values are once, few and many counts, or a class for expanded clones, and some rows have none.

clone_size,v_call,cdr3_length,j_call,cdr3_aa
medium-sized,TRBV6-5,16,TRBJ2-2,ASSYSTSGRANTGELF
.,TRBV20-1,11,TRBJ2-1,SAPRPDYNEQF
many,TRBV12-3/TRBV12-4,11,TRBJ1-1,ASSLMTNTEAF
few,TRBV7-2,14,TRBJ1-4,ASSLGLTGRGEKLF
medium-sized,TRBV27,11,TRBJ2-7,ASSPTATYEQY
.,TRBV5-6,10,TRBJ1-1,ASSLLGTEAF
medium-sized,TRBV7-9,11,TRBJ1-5,ASSSGGGQPQH
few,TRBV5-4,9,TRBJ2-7,ASSAKREQY
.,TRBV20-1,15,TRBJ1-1,SARGRDRGLMNTEAF
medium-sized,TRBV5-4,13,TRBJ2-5,ASSFTSVGGETQY
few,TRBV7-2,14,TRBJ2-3,ASSLGAGGFRDTQY
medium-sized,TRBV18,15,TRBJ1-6,ASSPDGIPLYNSPLH
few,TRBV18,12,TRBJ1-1,ASSPGTWNTEAF
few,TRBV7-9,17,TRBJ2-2,ASSLASPSGGSNTGELF